A single sample gave rise to the 4 T cell receptor beta chains below, sequenced in a study of blood T cell repertoires in COVID-19. Sequencing used immunoSEQ multiplex PCR; TCRdb keeps in-frame clones, though not all of them. The repertoire includes 100,000 to 150,000 clones, 80% to 90% of them detected once, and about 3.6% sits in the top ten. The sequenced sample consisted of peripheral blood. Source of these receptors: a woman in her sixties or seventies with acute or convalescent COVID-19.

This clone was seen more than once but under ten times. This chain connects TRBV5-8 to TRBJ1-6; the match to TRBD1 covers 8 bases. This CDR3 contains 14 residues. Unmatched junction bases numbered 4, after V lost 4 bases and J lost 7 bases. The germline V gene has CDR1 SGHTS and CDR2 YDEGEE. The CDR3 DNA reads as TGTGCCAGCAGCCTACAGGGGGGAAATTCACCCCTCCACTTT. It encodes CASSLQGGNSPLHF.

The V and J genes are TRBV5-1 and TRBJ2-1; 9 bases match TRBD1. In germline, CDR1 is SGHRS, CDR2 YFSETQ. The CDR3 consists of 15 residues. V dropped 5 bases and J dropped 4; count of bases not matched to a gene: 7. The CDR3 coding sequence is TGCGCCAGCAGTCCGGGACAGGGTCGTTACAATGAGCAGTTCTTC. Translated: CASSPGQGRYNEQFF.

V and J are TRBV7-8 and TRBJ2-7; perhaps TRBD2 as D (5 bases). Germline CDR1 SGHVS, CDR2 FQNEAQ. V lost 1 base and J lost 3, with 7 bases in between. This CDR3 has 13 residues. Here the CDR3 reads CASSLGTFYEQYF. In DNA, the CDR3 is TGTGCCAGCAGCTTAGGGACTTTCTACGAGCAGTACTTC.

This chain uses TRBV28 with TRBJ1-2; TRBD1 is a possible D gene (5 bases). The CDR3 covers 16 residues. V was cut by 6 bases and J by 3 bases, with 20 bases left in between. Germline values: CDR1 MDHEN, CDR2 SYDVKM. The CDR3 loop reads CASRPDSLTRDYGYTF. The CDR3 DNA follows: TGTGCCAGCAGACCCGACAGCCTCACTCGTGACTATGGCTACACCTTC.